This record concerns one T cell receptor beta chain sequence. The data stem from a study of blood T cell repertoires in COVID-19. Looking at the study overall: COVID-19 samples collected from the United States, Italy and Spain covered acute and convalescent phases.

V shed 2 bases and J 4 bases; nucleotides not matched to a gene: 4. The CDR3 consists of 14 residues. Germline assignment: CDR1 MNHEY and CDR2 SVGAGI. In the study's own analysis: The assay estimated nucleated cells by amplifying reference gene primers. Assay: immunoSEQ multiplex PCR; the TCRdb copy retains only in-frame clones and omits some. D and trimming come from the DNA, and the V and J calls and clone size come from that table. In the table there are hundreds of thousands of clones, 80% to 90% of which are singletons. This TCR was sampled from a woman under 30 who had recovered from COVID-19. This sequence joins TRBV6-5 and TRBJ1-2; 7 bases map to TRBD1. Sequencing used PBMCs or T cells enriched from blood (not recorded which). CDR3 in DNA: TGTGCCAGCAGTTACCAGGGGGGACTCTATGGCTACACCTTC. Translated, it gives CASSYQGGLYGYTF.